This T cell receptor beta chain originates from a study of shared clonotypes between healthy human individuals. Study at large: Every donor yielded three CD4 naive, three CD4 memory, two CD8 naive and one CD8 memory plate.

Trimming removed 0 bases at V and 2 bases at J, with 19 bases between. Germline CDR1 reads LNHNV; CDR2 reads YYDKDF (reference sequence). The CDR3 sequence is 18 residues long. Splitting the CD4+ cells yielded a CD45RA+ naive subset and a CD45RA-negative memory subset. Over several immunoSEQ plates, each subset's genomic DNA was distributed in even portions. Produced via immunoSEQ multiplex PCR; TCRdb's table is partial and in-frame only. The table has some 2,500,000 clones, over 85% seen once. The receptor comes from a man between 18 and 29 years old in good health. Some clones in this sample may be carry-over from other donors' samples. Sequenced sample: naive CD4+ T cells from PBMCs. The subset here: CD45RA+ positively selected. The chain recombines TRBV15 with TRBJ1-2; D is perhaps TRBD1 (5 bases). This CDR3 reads CATSRDLGRRTLNYGYTF. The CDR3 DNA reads TGTGCCACCAGCAGAGATCTGGGGCGCCGAACACTCAACTATGGCTACACCTTC.